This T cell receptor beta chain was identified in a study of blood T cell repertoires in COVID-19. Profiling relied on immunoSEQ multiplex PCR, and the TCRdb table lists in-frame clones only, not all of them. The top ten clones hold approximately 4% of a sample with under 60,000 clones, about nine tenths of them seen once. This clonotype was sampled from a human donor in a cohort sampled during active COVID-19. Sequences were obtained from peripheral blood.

This chain's CDR3 is CASSSTGTERSPLHF. CDR3 nucleotide sequence: TGTGCCAGTAGTAGTACCGGGACTGAGCGTTCACCCCTCCACTTT. The chain links TRBV19 to TRBJ1-6, with D perhaps matching TRBD1 (5 bases). CDR1 is LNHDA, CDR2 SQIVND, per germline (reference sequence). The CDR3 is 15 residues long. Deletions cut 4 bases from V and 9 bases from J, with 16 bases between. Filled out from reference TRBV19 and TRBJ1-6, the complete variable domain reads DGGITQSPKYLFRKEGQNVTLSCEQNLNHDAMYWYRQDPGQGLRLIYYSQIVNDFQKGDIAEGYSVSREKKESFPLTVTSAQKNPTAFYLCASSSTGTERSPLHFGNGTRLTVT.